This T cell receptor beta chain was identified in a study of identical twins. TCRdb re-called the 5' RACE reads through MiXCR, storing one row per CDR3 protein. The sample contains under 450,000 distinct CDR3 sequences, under 20% of which appear only once. Study observations and caveats: Models underpredicted monozygotic twin sharing of out-of-frame TCR alpha.

This clonotype has a handful of counts. Its cognate antigen is unknown. V was pared by 6 bases and J by 1 base, with 7 bases of the junction left unmatched. The CDR3 is 17 residues long. Material for sequencing was naive T cells sorted from blood. The chain uses TRBV12-3 or TRBV12-4 and TRBJ2-3, with 13 bases fitting TRBD2. This TCR came from a man aged 50 or older in good health. CDR3 in DNA: TGTGCCAGCAGCCCCGGGACTAGCGGGACTGGCACAGATACGCAGTATTTT. Translated, it gives CASSPGTSGTGTDTQYF.